This T cell receptor beta chain was obtained from a study of T cell repertoires in cytomegalovirus infection. Study details: CMV infection together with matching HLA type was indicated by public TCR beta signatures. Study outcomes and limitations: Within the response measured ex vivo, HLA-C-restricted CMV-specific TCR beta clonotypes were dominant. The cumulative frequency of public TCR beta families distinguished individuals who carried CMV together with the relevant HLA.

This clonotype has a handful of counts. Its antigen is as yet unknown. In TCRdb, the reads were re-called with MiXCR into one record per CDR3 protein. The sample contains fewer than 350,000 distinct CDR3 sequences, roughly 15% of which appear only once. The receptor was derived from a human donor in good health (CMV status not recorded). Some clones in this sample may be carry-over from other donors' samples. The specimen sequenced was PBMCs.

Here the CDR3 reads CSARSRSATGELFF. In nucleotides, the CDR3 is TGCAGTGCTAGATCCAGGTCTGCCACCGGGGAGCTGTTTTTT. The V call is TRBV20-1, the J call TRBJ2-2; D unresolved. This CDR3 is 14 amino acids long. Looked up from germline, CDR1 is DFQATT and CDR2 is SNEGSKA (reference sequence). Trimming pared 2 bases from V and 4 bases from J, leaving 11 bases between.